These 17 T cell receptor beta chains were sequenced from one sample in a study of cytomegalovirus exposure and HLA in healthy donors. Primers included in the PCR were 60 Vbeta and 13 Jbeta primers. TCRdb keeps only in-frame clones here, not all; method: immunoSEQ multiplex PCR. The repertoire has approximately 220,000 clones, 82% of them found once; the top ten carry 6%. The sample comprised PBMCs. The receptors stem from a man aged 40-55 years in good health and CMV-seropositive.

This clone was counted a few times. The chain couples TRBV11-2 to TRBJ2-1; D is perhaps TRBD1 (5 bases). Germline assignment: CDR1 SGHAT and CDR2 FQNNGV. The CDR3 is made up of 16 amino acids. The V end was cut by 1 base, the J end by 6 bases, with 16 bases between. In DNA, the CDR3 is TGTGCCAGCAGCTTAGTTCAGGGAAGTAGGGTCAATGAGCAGTTCTTC. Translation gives CASSLVQGSRVNEQFF. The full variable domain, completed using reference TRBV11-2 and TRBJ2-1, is EAGVAQSPRYKIIEKRQSVAFWCNPISGHATLYWYQQILGQGPKLLIQFQNNGVVDDSQLPKDRFSAERLKGVDSTLKIQPAKLEDSAVYLCASSLVQGSRVNEQFFGPGTRLTVL.

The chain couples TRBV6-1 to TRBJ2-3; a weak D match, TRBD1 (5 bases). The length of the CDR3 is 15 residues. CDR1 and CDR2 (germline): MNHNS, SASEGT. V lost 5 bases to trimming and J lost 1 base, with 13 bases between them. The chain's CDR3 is CASSSQGRGTDTQYF. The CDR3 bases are TGTGCCAGCAGTAGCCAGGGCAGGGGCACAGATACGCAGTATTTT.

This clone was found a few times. The CDR3 DNA is TGTGCCAGCAGCTCCCCCCGGGAAGACAATGAGCAGTTCTTC. Amino acid sequence: CASSSPREDNEQFF. The V gene is TRBV7-8, the J gene TRBJ2-1; D perhaps matches TRBD2 (5 bases). The CDR3 has 14 amino acids. Trimming pared 4 bases from V and 5 bases from J, leaving 12 bases between. From germline, CDR1 is SGHVS and CDR2 FQNEAQ.

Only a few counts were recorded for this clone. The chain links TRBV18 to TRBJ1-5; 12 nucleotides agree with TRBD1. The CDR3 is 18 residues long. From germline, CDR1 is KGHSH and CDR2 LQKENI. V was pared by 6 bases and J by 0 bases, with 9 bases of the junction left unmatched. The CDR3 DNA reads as TGTGCCAGCTCGCCGGGGGGACAGGGGGCTAATAGCAATCAGCCCCAGCATTTT. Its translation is CASSPGGQGANSNQPQHF.

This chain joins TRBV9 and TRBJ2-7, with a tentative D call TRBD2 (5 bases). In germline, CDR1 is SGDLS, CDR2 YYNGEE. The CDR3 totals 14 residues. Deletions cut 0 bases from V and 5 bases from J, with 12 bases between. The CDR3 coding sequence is TGTGCCAGCAGCGTAGCGGGGTATTCCAACGAGCAGTACTTC. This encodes CASSVAGYSNEQYF.

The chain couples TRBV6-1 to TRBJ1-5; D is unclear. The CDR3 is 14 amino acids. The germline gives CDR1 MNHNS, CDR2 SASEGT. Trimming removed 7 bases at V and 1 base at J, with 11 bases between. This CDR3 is CASTSPGSNQPQHF. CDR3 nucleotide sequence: TGTGCCAGCACTAGCCCGGGAAGCAATCAGCCCCAGCATTTT.

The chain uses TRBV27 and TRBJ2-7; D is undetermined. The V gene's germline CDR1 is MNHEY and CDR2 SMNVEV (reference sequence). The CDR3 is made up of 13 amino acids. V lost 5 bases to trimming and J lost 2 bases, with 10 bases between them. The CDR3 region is CASSLTSAYEQYF. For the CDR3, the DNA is TGTGCCAGCAGTCTGACATCAGCCTACGAGCAGTACTTC.

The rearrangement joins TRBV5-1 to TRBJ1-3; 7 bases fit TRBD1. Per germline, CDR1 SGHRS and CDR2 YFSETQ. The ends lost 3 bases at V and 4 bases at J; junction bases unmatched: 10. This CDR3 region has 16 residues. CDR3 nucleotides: TGCGCCAGCAGCTACCGACAGGGTTTAGACGGAAACACCATATATTTT. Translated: CASSYRQGLDGNTIYF.

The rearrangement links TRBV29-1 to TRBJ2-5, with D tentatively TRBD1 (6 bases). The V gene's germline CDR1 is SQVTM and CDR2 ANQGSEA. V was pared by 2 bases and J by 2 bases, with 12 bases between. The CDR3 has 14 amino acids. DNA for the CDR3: TGCAGCGTTGAAATCAGGGGTCGACAAGAGACCCAGTACTTC. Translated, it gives CSVEIRGRQETQYF.

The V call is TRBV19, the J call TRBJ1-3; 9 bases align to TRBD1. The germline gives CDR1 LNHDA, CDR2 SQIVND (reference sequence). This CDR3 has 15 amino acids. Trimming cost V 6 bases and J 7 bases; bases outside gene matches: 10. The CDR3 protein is CASSSRDRASNTIYF. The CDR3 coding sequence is TGTGCCAGTAGCTCCCGGGACAGGGCGTCCAACACCATATATTTT.

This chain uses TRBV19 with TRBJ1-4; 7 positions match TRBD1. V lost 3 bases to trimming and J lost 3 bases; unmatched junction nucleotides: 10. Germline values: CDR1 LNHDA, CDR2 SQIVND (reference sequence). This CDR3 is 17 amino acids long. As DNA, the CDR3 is TGTGCCAGTAGTATTAGACCCCCGGGACAGTCTAATGAAAAACTGTTTTTT. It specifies CASSIRPPGQSNEKLFF.

CDR3 nucleotides: TGTGCCAGCAGCCAAGACGTGGGAGGGAAGGATACGCAGTATTTT. Translation gives CASSQDVGGKDTQYF. J is TRBJ2-3 and V is TRBV4-2; 7 bases match TRBD2. Germline CDR1 reads LGHNA; CDR2 reads YNFKEQ. The J segment lost 6 bases and the V segment lost 0 bases, leaving 6 bases of the junction unmatched. This CDR3 has 15 residues.

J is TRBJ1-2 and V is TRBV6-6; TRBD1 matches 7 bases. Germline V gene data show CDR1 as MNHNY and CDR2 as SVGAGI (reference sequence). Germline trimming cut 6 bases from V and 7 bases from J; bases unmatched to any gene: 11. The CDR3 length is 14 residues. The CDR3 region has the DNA TGTGCCAGCAGAAGACAGGGTGAGGCGTTTGGCTACACCTTC. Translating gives CASRRQGEAFGYTF.

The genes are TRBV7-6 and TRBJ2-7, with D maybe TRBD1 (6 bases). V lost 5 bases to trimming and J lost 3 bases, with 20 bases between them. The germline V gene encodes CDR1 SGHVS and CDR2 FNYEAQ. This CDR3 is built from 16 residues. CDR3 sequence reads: CASSPSLGQQGYEQYF. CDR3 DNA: TGTGCCAGCAGCCCCTCCCTAGGACAGCAGGGCTACGAGCAGTACTTC.

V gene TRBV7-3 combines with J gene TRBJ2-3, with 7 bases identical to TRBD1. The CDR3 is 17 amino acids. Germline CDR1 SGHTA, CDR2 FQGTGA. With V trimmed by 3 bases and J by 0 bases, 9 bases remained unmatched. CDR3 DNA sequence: TGTGCCAGCAGCTTGACCGGGACAGCGTCTAGCACAGATACGCAGTATTTT. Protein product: CASSLTGTASSTDTQYF.

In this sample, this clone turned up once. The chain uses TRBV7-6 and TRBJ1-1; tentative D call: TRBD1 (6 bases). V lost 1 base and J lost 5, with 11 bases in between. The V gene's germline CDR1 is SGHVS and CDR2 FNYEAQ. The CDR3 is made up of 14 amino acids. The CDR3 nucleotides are TGTGCCAGCAGCTTAGGGCAGGGGAAAACTGAAGCTTTCTTT. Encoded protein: CASSLGQGKTEAFF.

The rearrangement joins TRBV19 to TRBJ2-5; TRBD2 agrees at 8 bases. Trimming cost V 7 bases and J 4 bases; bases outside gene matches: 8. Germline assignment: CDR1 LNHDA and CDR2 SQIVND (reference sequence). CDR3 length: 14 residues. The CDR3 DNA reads TGTGCCAGTACTCCGGGGGGGGGTGCAGAGACCCAGTACTTC. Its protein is CASTPGGGAETQYF.